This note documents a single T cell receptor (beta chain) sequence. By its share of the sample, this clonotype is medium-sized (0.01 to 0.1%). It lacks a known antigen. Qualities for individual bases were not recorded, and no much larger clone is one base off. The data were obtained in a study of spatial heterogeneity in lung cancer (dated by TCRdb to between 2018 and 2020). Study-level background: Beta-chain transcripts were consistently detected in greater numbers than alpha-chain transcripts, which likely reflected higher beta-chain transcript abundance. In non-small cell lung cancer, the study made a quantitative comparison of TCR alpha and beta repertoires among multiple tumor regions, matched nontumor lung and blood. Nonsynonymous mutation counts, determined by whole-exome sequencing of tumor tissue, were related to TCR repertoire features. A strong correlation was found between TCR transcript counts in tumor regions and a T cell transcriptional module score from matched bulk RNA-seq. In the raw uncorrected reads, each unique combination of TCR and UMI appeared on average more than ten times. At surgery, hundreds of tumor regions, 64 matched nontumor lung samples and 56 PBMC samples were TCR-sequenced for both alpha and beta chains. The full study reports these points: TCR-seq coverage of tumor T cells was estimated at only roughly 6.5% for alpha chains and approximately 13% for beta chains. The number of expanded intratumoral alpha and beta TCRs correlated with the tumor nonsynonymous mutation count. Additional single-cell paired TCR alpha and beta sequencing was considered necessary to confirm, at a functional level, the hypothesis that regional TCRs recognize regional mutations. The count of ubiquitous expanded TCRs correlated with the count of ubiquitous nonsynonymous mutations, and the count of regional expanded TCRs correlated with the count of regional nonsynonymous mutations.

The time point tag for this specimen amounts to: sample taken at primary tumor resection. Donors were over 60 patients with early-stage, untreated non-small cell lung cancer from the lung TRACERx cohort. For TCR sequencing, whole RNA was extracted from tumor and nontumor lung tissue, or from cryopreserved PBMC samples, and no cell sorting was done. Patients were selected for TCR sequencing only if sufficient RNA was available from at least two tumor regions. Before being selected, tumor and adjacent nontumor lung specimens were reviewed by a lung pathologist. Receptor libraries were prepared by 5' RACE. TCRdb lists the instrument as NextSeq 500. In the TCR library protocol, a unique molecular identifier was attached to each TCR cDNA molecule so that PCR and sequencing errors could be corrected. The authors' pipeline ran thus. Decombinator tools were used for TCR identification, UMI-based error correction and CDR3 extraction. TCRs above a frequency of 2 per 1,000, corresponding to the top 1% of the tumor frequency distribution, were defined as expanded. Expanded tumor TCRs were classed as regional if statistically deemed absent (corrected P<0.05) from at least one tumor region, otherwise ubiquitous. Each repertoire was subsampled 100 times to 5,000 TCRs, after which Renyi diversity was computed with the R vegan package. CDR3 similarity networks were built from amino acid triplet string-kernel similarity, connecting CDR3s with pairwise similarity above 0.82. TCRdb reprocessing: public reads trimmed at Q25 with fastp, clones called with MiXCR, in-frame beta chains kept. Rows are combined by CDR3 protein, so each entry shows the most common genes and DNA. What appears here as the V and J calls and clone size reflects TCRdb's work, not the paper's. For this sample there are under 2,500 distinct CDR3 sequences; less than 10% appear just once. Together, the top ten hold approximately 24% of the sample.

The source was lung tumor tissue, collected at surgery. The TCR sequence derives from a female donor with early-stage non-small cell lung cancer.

The CDR3 corresponds to CASGAIAGYEQYV. The nucleotide sequence is given as TGTGCCAGCGGGGCCATAGCGGGTTACGAGCAGTACGTC. Recombination linked TRBV6-2 or TRBV6-3 to TRBJ2-7, and TRBD2 aligns with 7 junction nucleotides. In the germline V gene, CDR1 corresponds to MNHEY and CDR2 to SVGEGT. Trimming removed 8 bases from V and 4 bases from J; the gene matches leave 8 bases unexplained. The CDR3 runs 13 amino acids, cysteine and valine included. Here the CDR3 DNA is all that survives: 39 bases in frame from base 1.